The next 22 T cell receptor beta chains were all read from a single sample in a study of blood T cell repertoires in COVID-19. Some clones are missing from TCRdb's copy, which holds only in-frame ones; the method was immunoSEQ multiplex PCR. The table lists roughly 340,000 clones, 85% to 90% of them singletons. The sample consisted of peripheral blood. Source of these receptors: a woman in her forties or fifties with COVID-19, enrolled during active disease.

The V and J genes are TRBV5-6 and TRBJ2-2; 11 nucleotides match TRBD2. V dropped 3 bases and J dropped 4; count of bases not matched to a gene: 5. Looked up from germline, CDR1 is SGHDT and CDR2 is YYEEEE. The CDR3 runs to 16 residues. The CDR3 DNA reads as TGTGCCAGCAGCTGGGGGACTAGCGGACGCACCGGGGAGCTGTTTTTT. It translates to CASSWGTSGRTGELFF. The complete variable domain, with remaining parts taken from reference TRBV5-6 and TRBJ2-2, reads DAGVTQSPTHLIKTRGQQVTLRCSPKSGHDTVSWYQQALGQGPQFIFQYYEEEERQRGNFPDRFSGHQFPNYSSELNVNALLLGDSALYLCASSWGTSGRTGELFFGEGSRLTVL.

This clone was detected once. The CDR3 loop reads CAWGGDRVNTEAFF. CDR3 DNA sequence: TGTGCCTGGGGGGGGGACAGGGTGAACACTGAAGCTTTCTTT. The J gene is TRBJ1-1, the V gene TRBV30; 9 bases map to TRBD1. Germline values: CDR1 GTSNPN, CDR2 SVGIG (reference sequence). V was clipped by 5 bases and J by 0 bases; unmatched bases: 4. CDR3 size: 14 residues.

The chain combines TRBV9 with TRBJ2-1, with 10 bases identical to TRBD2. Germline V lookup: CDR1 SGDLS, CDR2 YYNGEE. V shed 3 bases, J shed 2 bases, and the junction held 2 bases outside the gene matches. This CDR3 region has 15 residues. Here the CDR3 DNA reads TGTGCCAGCAGCGCTAGCGGGAGAGCCTACAATGAGCAGTTCTTC. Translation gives CASSASGRAYNEQFF.

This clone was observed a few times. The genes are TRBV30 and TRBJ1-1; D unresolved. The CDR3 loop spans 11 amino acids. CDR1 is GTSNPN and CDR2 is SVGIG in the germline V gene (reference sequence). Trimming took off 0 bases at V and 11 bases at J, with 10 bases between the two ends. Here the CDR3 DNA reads TGTGCCTGGAGTGTATTGGTCGAGGCTTTCTTT. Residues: CAWSVLVEAFF.

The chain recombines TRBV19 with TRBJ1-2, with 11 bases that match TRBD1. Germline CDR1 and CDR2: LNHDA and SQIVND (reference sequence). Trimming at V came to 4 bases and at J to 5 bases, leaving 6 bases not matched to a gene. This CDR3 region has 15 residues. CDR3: CASSTLGTGGYGYTF. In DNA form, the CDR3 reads TGTGCCAGTAGTACTCTTGGGACAGGGGGTTATGGCTACACCTTC.

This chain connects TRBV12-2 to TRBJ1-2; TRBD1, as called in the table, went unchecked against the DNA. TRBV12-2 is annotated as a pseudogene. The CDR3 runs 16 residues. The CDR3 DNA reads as TGTGCAAGTCGCCCCCCCGGGACACATACCGACTATGGCTACACCTTC. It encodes CASRPPGTHTDYGYTF.

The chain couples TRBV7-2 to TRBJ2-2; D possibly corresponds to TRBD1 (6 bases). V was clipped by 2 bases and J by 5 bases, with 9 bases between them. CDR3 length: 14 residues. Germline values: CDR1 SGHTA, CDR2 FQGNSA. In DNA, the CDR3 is TGTGCCAGCAGCTTAAACAGGGCGACCGGGGAGCTGTTTTTT. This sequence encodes CASSLNRATGELFF. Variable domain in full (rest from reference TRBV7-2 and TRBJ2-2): GAGVSQSPSNKVTEKGKDVELRCDPISGHTALYWYRQSLGQGLEFLIYFQGNSAPDKSGLPSDRFSAERTGGSVSTLTIQRTQQEDSAVYLCASSLNRATGELFFGEGSRLTVL.

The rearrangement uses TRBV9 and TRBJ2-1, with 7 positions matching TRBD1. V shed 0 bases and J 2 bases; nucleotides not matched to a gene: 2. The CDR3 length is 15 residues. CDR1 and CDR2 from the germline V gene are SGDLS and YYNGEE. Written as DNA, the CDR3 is TGTGCCAGCAGCGTAGGTGGACAGGCCTACAATGAGCAGTTCTTC. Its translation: CASSVGGQAYNEQFF.

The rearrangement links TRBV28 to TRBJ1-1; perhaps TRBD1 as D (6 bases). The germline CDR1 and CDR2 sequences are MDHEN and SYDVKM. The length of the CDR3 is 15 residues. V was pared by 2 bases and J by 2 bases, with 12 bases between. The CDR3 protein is CASSLPLTGNTEAFF. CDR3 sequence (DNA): TGTGCCAGCAGTTTACCGCTGACAGGTAACACTGAAGCTTTCTTT.

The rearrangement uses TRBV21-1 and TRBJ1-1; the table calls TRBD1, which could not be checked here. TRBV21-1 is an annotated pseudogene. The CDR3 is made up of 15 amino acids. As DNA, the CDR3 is TGTGCCAGCAGCGAGTGGAAGGGGTGGGGCACTGAAGCTTTCTTT. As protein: CASSEWKGWGTEAFF.

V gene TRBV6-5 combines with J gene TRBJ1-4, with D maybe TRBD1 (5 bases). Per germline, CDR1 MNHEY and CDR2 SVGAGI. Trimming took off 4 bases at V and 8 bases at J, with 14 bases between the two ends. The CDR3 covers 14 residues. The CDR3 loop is CASSFGRGEEKLFF. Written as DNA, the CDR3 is TGTGCCAGCAGTTTCGGGAGGGGAGAAGAAAAACTGTTTTTT.

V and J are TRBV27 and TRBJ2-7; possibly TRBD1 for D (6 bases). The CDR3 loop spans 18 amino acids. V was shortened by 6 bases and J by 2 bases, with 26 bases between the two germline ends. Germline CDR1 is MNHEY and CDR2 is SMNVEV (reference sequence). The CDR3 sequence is CASSSVRGPTRITYEQYF. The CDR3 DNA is TGTGCCAGCAGCTCCGTCAGGGGCCCTACCAGAATTACCTACGAGCAGTACTTC.

This CDR3 is CASGLSGQGVPYEQYF. The DNA for the CDR3 is TGTGCTAGTGGTTTGTCTGGACAGGGTGTACCCTACGAGCAGTACTTC. The rearrangement joins TRBV12-5 to TRBJ2-7; 8 bases are shared with TRBD1. In germline, CDR1 is LGHNT, CDR2 FRNRAP. The CDR3 totals 16 residues. Losses at the gene ends were 2 bases for V and 2 bases for J; bases not matched to a gene: 8.

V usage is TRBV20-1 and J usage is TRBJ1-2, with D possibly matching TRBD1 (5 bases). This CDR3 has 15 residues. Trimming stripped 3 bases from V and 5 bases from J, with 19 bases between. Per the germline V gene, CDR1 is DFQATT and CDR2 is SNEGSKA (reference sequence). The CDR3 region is CSASFLPGSRYGYTF. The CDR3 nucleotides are TGCAGTGCTAGTTTTCTTCCAGGGTCGAGGTATGGCTACACCTTC.

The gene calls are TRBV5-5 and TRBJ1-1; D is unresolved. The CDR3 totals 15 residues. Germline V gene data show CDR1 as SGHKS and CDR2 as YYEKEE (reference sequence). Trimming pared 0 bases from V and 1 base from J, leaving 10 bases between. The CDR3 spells CASSLAVNRNTEAFF. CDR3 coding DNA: TGTGCCAGCAGCTTGGCCGTAAACAGGAACACTGAAGCTTTCTTT.

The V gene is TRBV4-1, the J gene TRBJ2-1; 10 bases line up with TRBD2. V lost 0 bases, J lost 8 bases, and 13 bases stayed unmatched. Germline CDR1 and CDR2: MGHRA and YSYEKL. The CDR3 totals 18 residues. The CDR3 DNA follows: TGCGCCAGCAGCCAAGAATTAATCTTAGCGGGAGGTCGACATGAGCAGTTCTTC. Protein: CASSQELILAGGRHEQFF.

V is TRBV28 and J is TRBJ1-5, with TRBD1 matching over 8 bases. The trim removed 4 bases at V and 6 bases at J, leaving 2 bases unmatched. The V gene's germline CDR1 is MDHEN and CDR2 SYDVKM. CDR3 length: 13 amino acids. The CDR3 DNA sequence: TGTGCCAGCAGTTCGGACAGGGTTCAGCCCCAGCATTTT. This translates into CASSSDRVQPQHF. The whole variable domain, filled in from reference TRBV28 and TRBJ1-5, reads DVKVTQSSRYLVKRTGEKVFLECVQDMDHENMFWYRQDPGLGLRLIYFSYDVKMKEKGDIPEGYSVSREKKERFSLILESASTNQTSMYLCASSSDRVQPQHFGDGTRLSIL.

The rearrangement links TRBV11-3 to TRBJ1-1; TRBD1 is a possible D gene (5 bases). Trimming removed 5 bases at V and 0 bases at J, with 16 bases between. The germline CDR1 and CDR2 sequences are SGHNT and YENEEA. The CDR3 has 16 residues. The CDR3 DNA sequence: TGTGCCAGCAGCCAACCCTCCAGACAGTTGAACACTGAAGCTTTCTTT. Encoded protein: CASSQPSRQLNTEAFF.

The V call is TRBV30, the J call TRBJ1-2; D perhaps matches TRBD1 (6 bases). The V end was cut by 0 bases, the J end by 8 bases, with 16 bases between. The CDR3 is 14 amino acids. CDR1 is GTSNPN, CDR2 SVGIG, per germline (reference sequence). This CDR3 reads CAWSVVQGVGGYTF. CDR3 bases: TGTGCCTGGAGTGTTGTACAGGGTGTAGGAGGCTACACCTTC.

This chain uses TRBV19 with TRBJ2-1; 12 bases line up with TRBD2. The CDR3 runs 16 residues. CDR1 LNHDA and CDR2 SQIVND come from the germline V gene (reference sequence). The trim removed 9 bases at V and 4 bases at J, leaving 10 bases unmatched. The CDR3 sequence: CASKNTGTSGYNEQFF. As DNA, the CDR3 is TGTGCCAGCAAAAACACCGGGACTAGCGGGTACAATGAGCAGTTCTTC.

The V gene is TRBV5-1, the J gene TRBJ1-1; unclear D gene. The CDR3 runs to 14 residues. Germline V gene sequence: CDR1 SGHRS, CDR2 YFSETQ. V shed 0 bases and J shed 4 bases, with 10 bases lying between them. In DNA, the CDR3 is TGCGCCAGCAGCTTGGGAGTTGCGAGCACTGAAGCTTTCTTT. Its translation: CASSLGVASTEAFF.

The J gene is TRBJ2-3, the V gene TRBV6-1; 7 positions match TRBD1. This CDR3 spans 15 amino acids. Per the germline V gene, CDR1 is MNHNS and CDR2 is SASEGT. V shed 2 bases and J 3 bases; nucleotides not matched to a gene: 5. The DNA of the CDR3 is TGTGCCAGCAGTGAAAGACAGGGCGAGACAGATACGCAGTATTTT. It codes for CASSERQGETDTQYF.